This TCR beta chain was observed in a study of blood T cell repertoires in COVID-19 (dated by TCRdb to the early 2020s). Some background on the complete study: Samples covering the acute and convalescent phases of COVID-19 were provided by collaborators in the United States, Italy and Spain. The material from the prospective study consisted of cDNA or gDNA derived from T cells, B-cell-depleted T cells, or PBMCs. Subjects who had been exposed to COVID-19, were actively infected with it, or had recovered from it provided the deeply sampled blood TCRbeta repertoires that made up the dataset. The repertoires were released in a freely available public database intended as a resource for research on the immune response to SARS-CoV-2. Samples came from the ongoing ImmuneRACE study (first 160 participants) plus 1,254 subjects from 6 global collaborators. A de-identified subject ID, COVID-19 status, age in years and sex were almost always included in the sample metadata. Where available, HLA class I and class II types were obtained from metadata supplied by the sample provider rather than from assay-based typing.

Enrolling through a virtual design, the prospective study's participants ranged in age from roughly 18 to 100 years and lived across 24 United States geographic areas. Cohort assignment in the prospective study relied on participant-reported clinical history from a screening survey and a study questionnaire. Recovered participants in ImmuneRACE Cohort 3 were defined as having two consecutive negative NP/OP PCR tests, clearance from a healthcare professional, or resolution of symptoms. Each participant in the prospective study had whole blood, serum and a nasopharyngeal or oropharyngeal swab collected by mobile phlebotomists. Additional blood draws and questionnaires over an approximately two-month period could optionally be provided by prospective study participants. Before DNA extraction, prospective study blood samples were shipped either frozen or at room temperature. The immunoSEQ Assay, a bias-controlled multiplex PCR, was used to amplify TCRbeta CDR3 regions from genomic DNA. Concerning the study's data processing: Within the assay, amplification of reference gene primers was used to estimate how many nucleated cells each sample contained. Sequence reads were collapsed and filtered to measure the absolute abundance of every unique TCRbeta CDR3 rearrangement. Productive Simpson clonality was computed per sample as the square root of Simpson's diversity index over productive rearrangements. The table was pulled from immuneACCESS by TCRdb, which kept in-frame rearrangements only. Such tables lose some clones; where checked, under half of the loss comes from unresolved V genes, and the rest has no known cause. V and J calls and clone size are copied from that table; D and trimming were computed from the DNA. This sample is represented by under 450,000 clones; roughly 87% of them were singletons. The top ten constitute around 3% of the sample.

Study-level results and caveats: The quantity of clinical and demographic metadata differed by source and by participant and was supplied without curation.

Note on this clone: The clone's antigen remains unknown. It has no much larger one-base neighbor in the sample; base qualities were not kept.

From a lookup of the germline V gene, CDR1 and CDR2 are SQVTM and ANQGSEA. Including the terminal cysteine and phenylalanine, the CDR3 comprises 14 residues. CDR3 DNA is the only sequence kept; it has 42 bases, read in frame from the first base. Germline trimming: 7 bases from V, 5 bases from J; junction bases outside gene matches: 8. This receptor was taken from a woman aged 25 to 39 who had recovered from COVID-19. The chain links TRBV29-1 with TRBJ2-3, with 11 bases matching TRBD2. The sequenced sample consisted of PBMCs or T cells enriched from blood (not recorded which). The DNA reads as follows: TGCAGCGCTATTAGCGGGGGGGGCGGAGATACGCAGTATTTT. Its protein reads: CSAISGGGGDTQYF.